Given below is one T cell receptor (beta chain) in context. Its antigen has not been determined. No per-base quality is available; no much larger clone lies one base away. The library was obtained by the immunoSEQ multiplex PCR assay. The authors' pipeline ran thus. Repertoire overlap between subsets was quantified using the Chao-Jaccard similarity index and counts of shared clonotypes. In its TCRdb copy, this immuneACCESS table keeps in-frame sequences only and misses some clones. Where compared with another copy, unresolved V genes explain less than half of these, and the others have no known cause. The D gene and trimming were derived from the DNA, and the V and J assignments and clone size from that table. Within this sample are about 75,000 clones, with roughly 80% of them counted one time only. Of the sample, 0.45% to 0.7% is held by the ten largest clones. The data derive from a study of CD4 T cell repertoires in COVID-19 (dated by TCRdb to 2020 to 2022). For context, the study as a whole: To analyze cross-reactivity, CFSE-low cells were expanded with IL-2 for 10 days and then labeled again and restimulated with spike proteins from other coronaviruses. TCR Vbeta repertoire analysis of SARS-CoV-2-reactive T cells was conducted at the subset level in a few recovered individuals. Naturally processed CD4+ T cell responses to SARS-CoV-2 spike and nucleoprotein were characterized in COVID-19-recovered individuals, and clonal composition was assessed by TCR Vbeta sequencing. Overall results and qualifications from the work: Several of the most expanded SARS-CoV-2-reactive clonotypes were found to be shared between two or all three memory subsets, suggesting intraclonal diversification. Between about 6 and 28% of SARS-CoV-2 clonotypes were also detected in secondary cultures stimulated with SARS-CoV and/or HKU1 spike, a finding consistent with cross-reactivity.

The sample's time point label, decoded: sample from a COVID-19-recovered individual after infection. The donors were patients who had recovered from mild-to-severe COVID-19. Memory T cell samples that were not cultured went straight to sequencing right after ex vivo isolation. CD4+ total memory, central memory, effector memory and circulating T follicular helper cells were isolated from peripheral blood mononuclear cells. The cysteine opens and the phenylalanine closes a CDR3 of 15 amino acids. This entry keeps only the CDR3 DNA: 45 bases, framed from base 1. The germline V gene (reference sequence) sets CDR1 to SEHNR and CDR2 to FQNEAQ. At the junction V is shortened by 5 bases and J by 4 bases; bases outside the gene matches: 8.

The V gene is TRBV7-9 and the J gene is TRBJ1-1, with TRBD1 matching 9 junction bases. Sequenced here: CD4+ T cells from peripheral blood, sampled after recovery from COVID-19. The sequence was obtained from a human donor who had COVID-19. The CDR3 here reads CASSPPGTGSTEAFF. The nucleotide sequence is TGTGCCAGCAGCCCGCCGGGGACAGGGAGCACTGAAGCTTTCTTT. The CDR3, completed at both ends by the reference TRBV7-9 and TRBJ1-1 genes, gives the full variable domain DTGVSQNPRHKITKRGQNVTFRCDPISEHNRLYWYRQTLGQGPEFLTYFQNEAQLEKSRLLSDRFSAERPKGSFSTLEIQRTEQGDSAMYLCASSPPGTGSTEAFFGQGTRLTVV.